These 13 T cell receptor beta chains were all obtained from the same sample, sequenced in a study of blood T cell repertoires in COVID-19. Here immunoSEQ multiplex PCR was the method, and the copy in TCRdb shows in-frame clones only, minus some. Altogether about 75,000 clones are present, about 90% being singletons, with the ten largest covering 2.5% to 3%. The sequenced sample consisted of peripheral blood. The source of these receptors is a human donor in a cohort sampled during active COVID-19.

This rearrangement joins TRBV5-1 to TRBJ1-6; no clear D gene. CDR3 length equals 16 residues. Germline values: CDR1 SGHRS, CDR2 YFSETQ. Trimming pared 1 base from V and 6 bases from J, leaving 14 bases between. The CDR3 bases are TGCGCCAGCAGCTTGAGTCAGGCGACCCTTAATTCACCCCTCCACTTT. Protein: CASSLSQATLNSPLHF.

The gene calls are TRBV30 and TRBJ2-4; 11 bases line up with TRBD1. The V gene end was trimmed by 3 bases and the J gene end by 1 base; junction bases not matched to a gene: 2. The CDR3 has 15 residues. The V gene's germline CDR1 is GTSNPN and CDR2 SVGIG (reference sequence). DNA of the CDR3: TGTGCCTGGAGCGGGGACAGGGGGGCCAAAAACATTCAGTACTTC. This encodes CAWSGDRGAKNIQYF.

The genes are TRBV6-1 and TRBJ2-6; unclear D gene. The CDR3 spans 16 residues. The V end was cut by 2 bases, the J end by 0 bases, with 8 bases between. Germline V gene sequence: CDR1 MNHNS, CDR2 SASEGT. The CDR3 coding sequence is TGTGCCAGCAGTGAACGTCCCAGCTCTGGGGCCAACGTCCTGACTTTC. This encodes CASSERPSSGANVLTF.

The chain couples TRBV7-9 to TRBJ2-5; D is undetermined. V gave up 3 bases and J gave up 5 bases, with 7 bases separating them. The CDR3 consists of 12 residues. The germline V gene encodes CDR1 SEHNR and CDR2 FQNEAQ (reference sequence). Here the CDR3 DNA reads TGTGCCAGCAGCTTTACAGTGGAGACCCAGTACTTC. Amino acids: CASSFTVETQYF.

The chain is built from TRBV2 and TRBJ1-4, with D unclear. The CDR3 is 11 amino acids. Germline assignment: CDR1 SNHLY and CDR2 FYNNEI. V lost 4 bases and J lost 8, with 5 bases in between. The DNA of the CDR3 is TGTGCCAGCAGTGTCCCGGAAAAACTGTTTTTT. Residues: CASSVPEKLFF.

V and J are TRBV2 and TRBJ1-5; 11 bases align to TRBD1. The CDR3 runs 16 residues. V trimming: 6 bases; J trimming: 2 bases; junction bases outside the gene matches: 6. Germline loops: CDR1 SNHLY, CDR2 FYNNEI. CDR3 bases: TGTGCCAGCAGCGGGACAGGGGGGGGAGGCAATCAGCCCCAGCATTTT. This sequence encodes CASSGTGGGGNQPQHF.

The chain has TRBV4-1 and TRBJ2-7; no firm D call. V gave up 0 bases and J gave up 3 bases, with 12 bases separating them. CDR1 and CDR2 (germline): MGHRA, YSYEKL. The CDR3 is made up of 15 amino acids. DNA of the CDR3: TGCGCCAGCAGCCAAGAAAGCCAGACATACTACGAGCAGTACTTC. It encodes CASSQESQTYYEQYF.

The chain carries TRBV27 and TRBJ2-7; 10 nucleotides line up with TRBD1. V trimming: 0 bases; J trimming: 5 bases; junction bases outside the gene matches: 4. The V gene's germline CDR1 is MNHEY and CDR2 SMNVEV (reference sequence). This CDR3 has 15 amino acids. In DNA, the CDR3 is TGTGCCAGCAGTTTATCAGACAGGGGGCCCGACGAGCAGTACTTC. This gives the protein CASSLSDRGPDEQYF.

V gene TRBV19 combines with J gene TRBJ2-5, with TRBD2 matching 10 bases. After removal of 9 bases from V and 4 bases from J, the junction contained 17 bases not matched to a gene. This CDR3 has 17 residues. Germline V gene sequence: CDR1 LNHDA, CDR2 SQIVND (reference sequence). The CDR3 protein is CASSLGSGGALGETQYF. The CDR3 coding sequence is TGTGCCAGCTCCCTTGGAAGCGGGGGGGCCTTAGGAGAGACCCAGTACTTC.

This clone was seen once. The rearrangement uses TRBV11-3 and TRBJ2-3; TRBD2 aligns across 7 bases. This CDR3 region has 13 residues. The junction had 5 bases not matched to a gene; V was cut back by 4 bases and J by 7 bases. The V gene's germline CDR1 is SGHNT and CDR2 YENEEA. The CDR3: CASSWGTTNTQYF. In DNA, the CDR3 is TGTGCCAGCAGCTGGGGGACTACCAATACGCAGTATTTT.

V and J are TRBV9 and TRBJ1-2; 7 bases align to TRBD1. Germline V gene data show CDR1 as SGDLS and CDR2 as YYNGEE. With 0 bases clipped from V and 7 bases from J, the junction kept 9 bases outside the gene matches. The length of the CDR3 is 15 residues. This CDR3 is CASSVGETGYTGYTF. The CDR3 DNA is TGTGCCAGCAGCGTAGGCGAGACAGGGTACACTGGCTACACCTTC.

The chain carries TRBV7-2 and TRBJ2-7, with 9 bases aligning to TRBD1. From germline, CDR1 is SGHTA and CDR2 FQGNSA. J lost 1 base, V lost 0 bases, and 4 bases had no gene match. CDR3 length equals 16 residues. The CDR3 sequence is CASSLAYGQGSYEQYF. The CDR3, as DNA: TGTGCCAGCAGCTTAGCTTACGGACAGGGGTCCTACGAGCAGTACTTC. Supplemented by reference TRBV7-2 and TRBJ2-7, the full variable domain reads GAGVSQSPSNKVTEKGKDVELRCDPISGHTALYWYRQSLGQGLEFLIYFQGNSAPDKSGLPSDRFSAERTGGSVSTLTIQRTQQEDSAVYLCASSLAYGQGSYEQYFGPGTRLTVT.

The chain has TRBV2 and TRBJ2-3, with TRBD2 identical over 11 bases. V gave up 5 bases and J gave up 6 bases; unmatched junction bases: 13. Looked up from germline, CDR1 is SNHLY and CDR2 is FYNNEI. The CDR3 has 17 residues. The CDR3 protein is CASSSQLLAGVPDTQYF. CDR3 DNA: TGTGCCAGCAGTTCCCAACTACTAGCGGGAGTTCCGGATACGCAGTATTTT.